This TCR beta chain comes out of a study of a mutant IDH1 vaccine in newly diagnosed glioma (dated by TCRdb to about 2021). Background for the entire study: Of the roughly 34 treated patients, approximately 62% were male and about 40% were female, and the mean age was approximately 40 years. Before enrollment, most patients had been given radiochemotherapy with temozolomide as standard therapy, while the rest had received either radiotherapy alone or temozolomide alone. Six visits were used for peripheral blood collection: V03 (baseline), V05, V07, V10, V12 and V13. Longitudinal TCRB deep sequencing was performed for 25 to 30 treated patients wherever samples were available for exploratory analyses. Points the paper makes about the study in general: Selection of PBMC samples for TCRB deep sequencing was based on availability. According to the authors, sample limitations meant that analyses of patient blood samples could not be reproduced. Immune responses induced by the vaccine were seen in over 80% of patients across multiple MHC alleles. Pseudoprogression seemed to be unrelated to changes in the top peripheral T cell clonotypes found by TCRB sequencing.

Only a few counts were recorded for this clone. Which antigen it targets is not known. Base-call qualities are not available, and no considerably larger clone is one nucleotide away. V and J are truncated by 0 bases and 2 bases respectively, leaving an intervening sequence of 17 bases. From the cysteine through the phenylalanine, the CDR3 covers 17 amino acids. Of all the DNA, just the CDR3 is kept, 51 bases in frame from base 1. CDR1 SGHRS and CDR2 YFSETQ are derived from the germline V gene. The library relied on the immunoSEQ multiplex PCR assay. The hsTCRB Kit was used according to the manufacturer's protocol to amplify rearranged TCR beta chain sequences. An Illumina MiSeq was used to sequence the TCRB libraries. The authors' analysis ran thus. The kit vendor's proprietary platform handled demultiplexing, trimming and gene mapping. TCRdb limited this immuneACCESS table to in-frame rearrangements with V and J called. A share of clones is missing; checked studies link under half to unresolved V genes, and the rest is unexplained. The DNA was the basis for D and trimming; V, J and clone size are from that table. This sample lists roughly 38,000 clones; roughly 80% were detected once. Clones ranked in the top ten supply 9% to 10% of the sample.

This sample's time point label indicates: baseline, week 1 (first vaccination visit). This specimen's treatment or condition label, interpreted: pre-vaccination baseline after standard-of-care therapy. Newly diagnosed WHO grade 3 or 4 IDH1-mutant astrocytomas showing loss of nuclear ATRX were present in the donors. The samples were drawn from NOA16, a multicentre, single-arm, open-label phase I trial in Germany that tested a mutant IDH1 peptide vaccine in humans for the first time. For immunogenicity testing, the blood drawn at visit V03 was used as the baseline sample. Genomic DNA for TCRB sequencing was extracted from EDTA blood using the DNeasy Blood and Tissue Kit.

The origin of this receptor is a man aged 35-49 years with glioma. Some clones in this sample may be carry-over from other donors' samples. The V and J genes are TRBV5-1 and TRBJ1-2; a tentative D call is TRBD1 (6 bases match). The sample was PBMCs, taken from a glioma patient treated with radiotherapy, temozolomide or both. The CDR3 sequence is CASSLVAGASENYGYTF. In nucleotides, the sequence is TGCGCCAGCAGCTTGGTTGCGGGGGCATCGGAAAACTATGGCTACACCTTC.